The source of this TCR beta chain is a study of blood T cell repertoires in COVID-19. On the study more broadly: The United States, Italy and Spain were the sources of the acute and convalescent COVID-19 samples. Sample material is recorded as cDNA or gDNA derived from T cells, B-cell-depleted T cells, or PBMCs.

Some clones are missing from TCRdb's copy, which holds only in-frame ones; the method was immunoSEQ multiplex PCR. The profile shows 150,000 to 200,000 clones, 87% of them singletons. Trimming removed 0 bases from V and 11 bases from J, with 16 bases in between. Germline lookup yields CDR1 MNHEY and CDR2 SVGAGI. This CDR3 region has 14 residues. Sequencing was done on a sample of peripheral blood. The source is a woman aged 55-70 years who had recovered from COVID-19. The rearrangement joins TRBV6-5 to TRBJ1-2; D not resolved. DNA for the CDR3: TGTGCCAGCAGTTACTCGTGGAGGCGCCTGAGTTACACCTTC. It translates to CASSYSWRRLSYTF.